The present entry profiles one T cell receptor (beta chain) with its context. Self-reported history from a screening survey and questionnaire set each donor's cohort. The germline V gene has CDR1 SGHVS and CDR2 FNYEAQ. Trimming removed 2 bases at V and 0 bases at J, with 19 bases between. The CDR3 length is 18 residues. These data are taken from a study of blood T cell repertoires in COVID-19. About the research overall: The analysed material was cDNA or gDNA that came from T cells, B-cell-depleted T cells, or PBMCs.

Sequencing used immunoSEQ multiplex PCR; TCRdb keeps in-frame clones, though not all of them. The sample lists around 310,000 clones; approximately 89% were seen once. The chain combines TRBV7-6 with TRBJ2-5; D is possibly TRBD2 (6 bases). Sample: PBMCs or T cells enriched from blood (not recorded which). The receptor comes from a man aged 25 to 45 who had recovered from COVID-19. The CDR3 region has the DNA TGTGCCAGCAGCTTAAGACCTCCCCGGGGCGGGGACCAAGAGACCCAGTACTTC. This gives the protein CASSLRPPRGGDQETQYF.